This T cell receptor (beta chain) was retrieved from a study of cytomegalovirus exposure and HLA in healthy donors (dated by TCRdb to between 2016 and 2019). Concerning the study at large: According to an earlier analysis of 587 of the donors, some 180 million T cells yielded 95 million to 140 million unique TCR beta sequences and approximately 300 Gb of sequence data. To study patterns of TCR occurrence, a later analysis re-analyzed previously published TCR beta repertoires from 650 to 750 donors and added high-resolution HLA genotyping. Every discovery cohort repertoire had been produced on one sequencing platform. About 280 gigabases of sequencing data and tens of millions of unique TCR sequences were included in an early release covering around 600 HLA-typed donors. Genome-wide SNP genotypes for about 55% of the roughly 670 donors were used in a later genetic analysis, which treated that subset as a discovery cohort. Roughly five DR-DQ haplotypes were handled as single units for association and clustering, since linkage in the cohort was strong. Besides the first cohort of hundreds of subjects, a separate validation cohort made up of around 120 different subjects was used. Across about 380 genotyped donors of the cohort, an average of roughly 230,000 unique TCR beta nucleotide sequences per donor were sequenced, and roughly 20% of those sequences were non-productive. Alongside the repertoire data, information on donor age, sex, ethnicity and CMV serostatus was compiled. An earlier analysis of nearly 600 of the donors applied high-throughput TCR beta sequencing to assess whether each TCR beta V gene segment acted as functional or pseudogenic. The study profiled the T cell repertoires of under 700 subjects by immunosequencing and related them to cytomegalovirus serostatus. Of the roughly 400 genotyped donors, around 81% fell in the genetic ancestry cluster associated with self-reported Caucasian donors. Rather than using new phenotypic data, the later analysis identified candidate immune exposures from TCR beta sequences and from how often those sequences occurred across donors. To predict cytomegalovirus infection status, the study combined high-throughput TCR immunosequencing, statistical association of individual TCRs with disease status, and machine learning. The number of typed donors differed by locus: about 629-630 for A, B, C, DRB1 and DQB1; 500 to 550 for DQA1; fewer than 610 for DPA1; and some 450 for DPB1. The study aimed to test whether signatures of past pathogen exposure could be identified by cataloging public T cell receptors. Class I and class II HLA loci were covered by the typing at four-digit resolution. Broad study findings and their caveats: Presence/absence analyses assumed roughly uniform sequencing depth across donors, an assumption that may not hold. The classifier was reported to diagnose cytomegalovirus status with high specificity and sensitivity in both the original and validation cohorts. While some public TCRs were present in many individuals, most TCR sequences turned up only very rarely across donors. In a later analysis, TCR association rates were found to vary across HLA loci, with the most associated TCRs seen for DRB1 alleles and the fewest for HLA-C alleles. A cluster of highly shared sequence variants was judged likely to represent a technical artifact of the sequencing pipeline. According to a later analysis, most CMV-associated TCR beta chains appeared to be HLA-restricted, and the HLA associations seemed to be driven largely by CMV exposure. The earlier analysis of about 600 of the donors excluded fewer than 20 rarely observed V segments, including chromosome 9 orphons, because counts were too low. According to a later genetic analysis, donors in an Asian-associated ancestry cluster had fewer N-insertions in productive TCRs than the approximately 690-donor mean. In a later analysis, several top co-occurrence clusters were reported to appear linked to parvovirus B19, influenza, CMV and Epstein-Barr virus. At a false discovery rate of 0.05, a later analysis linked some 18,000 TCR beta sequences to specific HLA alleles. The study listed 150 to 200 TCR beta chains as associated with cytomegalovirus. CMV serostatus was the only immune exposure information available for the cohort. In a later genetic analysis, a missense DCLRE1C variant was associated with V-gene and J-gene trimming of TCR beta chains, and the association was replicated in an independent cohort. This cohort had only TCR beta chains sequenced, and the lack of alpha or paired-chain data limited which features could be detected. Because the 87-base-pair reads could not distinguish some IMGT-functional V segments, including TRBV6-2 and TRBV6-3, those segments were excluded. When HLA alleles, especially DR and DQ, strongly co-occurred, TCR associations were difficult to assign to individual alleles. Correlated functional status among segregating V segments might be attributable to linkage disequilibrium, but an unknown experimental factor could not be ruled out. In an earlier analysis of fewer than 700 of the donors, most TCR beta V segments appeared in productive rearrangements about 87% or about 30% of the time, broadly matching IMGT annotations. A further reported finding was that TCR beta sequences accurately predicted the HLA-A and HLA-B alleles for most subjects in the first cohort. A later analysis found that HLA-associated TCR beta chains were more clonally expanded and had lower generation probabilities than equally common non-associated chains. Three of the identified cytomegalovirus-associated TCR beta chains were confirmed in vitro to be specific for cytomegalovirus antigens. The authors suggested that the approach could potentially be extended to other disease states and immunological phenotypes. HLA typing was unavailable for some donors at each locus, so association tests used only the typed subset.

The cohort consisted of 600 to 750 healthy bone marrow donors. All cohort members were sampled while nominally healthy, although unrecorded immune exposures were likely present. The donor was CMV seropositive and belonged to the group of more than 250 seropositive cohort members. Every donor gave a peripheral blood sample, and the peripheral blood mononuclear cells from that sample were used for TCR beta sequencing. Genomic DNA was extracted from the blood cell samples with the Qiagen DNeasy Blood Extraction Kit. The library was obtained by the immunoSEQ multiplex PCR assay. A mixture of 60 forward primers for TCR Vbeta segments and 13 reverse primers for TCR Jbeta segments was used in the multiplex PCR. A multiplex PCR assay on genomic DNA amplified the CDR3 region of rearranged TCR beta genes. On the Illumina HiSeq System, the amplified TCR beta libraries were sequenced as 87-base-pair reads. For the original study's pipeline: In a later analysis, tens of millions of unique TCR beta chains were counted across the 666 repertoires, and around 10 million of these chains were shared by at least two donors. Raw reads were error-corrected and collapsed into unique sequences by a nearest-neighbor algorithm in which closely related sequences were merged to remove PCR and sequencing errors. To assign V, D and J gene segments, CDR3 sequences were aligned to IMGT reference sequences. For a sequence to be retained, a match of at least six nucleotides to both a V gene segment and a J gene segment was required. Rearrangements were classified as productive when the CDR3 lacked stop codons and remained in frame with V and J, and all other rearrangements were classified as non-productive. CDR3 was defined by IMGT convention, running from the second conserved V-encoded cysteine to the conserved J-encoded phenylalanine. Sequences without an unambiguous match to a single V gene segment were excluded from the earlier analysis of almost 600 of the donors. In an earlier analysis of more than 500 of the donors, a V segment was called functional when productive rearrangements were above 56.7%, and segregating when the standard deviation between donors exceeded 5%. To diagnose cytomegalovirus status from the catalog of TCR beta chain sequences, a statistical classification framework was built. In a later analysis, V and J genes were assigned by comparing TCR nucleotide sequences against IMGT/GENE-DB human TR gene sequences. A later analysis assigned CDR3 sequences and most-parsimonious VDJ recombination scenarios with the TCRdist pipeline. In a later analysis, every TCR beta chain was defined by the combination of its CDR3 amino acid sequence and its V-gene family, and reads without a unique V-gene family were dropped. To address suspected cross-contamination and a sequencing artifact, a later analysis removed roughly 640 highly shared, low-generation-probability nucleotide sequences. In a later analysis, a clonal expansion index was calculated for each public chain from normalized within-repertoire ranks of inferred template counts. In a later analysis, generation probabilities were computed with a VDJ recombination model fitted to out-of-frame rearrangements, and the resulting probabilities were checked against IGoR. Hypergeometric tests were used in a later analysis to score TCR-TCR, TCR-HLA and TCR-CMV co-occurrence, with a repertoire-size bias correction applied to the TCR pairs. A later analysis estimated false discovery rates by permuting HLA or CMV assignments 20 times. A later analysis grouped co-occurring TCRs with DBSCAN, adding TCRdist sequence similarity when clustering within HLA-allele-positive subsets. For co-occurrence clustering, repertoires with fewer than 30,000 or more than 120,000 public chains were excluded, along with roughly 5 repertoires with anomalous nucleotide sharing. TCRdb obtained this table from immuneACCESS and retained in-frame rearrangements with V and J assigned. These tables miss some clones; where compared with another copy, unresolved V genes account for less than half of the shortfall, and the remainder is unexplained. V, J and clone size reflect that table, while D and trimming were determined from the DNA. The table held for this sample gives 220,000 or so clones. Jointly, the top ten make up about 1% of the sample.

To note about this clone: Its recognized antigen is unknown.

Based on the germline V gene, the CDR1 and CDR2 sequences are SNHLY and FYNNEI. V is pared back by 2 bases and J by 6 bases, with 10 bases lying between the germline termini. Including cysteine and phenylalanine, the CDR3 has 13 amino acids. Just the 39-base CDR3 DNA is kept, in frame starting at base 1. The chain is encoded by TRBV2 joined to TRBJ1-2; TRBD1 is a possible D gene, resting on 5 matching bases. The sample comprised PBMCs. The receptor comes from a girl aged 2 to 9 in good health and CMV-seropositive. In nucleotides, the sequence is TGTGCCAGCAGTGAATCACAGGTCCATGGCTACACCTTC. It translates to CASSESQVHGYTF.